This T cell receptor beta chain was recorded in a study of beta chain features in type 1 diabetes. About the research overall: Across all samples, approximately 99 million sorted cells were examined. Findings of the study overall: For patients and controls alike, PCR might favor shorter templates to the same degree.

Germline V gives CDR1 LNHDA, CDR2 SQIVND (reference sequence). V trimming: 6 bases; J trimming: 4 bases; junction bases outside the gene matches: 7. The CDR3 consists of 15 residues. cDNA synthesis used the whole RNA isolate, giving expressed TCRB sequences. Naive, central memory and regulatory T cell samples averaged roughly 3.6 million reads. Libraries were prepared by immunoSEQ multiplex PCR; TCRdb keeps only in-frame clonotypes and omits some of them. This table holds 250,000 to 350,000 clones, 14% found once. It was via CD45RO/CCR7/CD25/CD127/CD95/CD27 that CD4+ naive, central memory, regulatory and stem cell-like memory cells were sorted. This clone has a handful of counts. Its specificity is unknown.

This TCR was sampled from a man aged 30 to 39 in good health. Sequencing used central memory CD4+ T cells from blood. This chain joins TRBV19 and TRBJ1-5; 9 bases are a match to TRBD1. The CDR3 bases are TGTGCCAGTAGCGATACGACAGGGGGGAATCAGCCCCAGCATTTT. This gives the protein CASSDTTGGNQPQHF. The full variable domain, completed using reference TRBV19 and TRBJ1-5, is DGGITQSPKYLFRKEGQNVTLSCEQNLNHDAMYWYRQDPGQGLRLIYYSQIVNDFQKGDIAEGYSVSREKKESFPLTVTSAQKNPTAFYLCASSDTTGGNQPQHFGDGTRLSIL.